This passage covers 19 T cell receptor beta chains from one sample sequenced in a study of cytomegalovirus exposure and HLA in healthy donors. Clones were sequenced by immunoSEQ multiplex PCR, and TCRdb holds only the in-frame ones, with some missing. This sample carries tens of thousands of clones, roughly 93% of them seen once, and the ten largest clones take over 2%. Sequences were obtained from PBMCs. Source of these receptors: a man aged 25-45 years in good health and CMV-seronegative.

This clone was observed a single time. V and J are TRBV10-2 and TRBJ1-6, with no clear D. The ends were cut back, 3 bases at V and 7 bases at J, with 10 bases in the middle. Germline V gene data show CDR1 as WSHSY and CDR2 as SAAADI. The length of the CDR3 is 14 residues. Written as DNA, the CDR3 is TGCGCCAGCAGTGATTGGGCAGAGAATTCACCCCTCCACTTT. Its translation: CASSDWAENSPLHF.

The chain joins TRBV6-5 to TRBJ1-1, with D tentatively TRBD1 (5 bases). The CDR3 consists of 15 residues. The germline V gene has CDR1 MNHEY and CDR2 SVGAGI. V was clipped by 0 bases and J by 0 bases, with 8 bases between them. Here the CDR3 reads CASSYSGGLNTEAFF. The CDR3 DNA reads TGTGCCAGCAGTTACTCGGGGGGGTTGAACACTGAAGCTTTCTTT.

The genes are TRBV19 and TRBJ2-4, with D perhaps matching TRBD1 (5 bases). This CDR3 comprises 14 residues. The V end lost 4 bases, the J end lost 0 bases, and 7 bases lay between the germline ends. Per the germline V gene, CDR1 is LNHDA and CDR2 is SQIVND (reference sequence). The CDR3 nucleotides are TGTGCCAGTAGTAGGACACTAGCCAAAAACATTCAGTACTTC. This gives the protein CASSRTLAKNIQYF.

The chain has TRBV7-6 and TRBJ2-7; 14 bases are a match to TRBD2. CDR3 size: 15 residues. Germline CDR1 is SGHVS and CDR2 is FNYEAQ. The V gene end was trimmed by 4 bases and the J gene end by 3 bases; junction bases not matched to a gene: 2. CDR3 DNA: TGTGCCAGCAGCTACGGGACTAGCGGGAGCTACGAGCAGTACTTC. It codes for CASSYGTSGSYEQYF.

The count of this clone is one. The chain has TRBV10-1 and TRBJ1-4; maybe TRBD1 (6 bases). Germline V gene lookup returns CDR1 WNHNN and CDR2 SYGVQD (reference sequence). CDR3 length: 15 amino acids. The V end was cut by 2 bases, the J end by 8 bases, with 15 bases between. Here the CDR3 reads CASSEEAGEGEKLFF. The DNA for the CDR3 is TGCGCCAGCAGTGAGGAAGCAGGGGAGGGGGAAAAACTGTTTTTT.

This rearrangement joins TRBV5-1 to TRBJ1-4, with D perhaps matching TRBD1 (6 bases). CDR1 is SGHRS and CDR2 is YFSETQ in the germline V gene. This CDR3 spans 15 amino acids. V lost 4 bases and J lost 5, with 15 bases in between. CDR3 loop: CASSQTGTQNEKLFF. Written as DNA, the CDR3 is TGCGCCAGCAGCCAGACCGGGACACAGAATGAAAAACTGTTTTTT.

The chain links TRBV2 to TRBJ2-5; D remains unclear. V was clipped by 1 base and J by 4 bases, with 7 bases between them. The CDR3 runs 13 residues. CDR1 is SNHLY and CDR2 is FYNNEI in the germline V gene. In nucleotides, the CDR3 is TGTGCCAGCAGTGAAGAGAGAATAGAGACCCAGTACTTC. Protein sequence: CASSEERIETQYF.

The chain has TRBV5-1 and TRBJ1-4; TRBD1 aligns across 7 bases. The V and J ends lost 3 bases and 8 bases, in that order; junction bases with no gene match: 10. Germline CDR1 is SGHRS and CDR2 is YFSETQ. The CDR3 is 15 residues long. The CDR3 loop reads CASSSTPGQSEKLFF. CDR3 coding DNA: TGCGCCAGCAGCTCAACCCCGGGACAGTCGGAAAAACTGTTTTTT.

This clone was observed a handful of times. The genes are TRBV6-1 and TRBJ2-5; 11 bases match TRBD2. Germline values: CDR1 MNHNS, CDR2 SASEGT. The J segment lost 2 bases and the V segment lost 1 base, leaving 0 bases of the junction unmatched. The CDR3 totals 15 residues. CDR3: CASSEVAGGQETQYF. The DNA of the CDR3 is TGTGCCAGCAGTGAAGTAGCGGGGGGGCAAGAGACCCAGTACTTC.

Remarks on this clone: An end of the junction differs from the germline gene, which may be a read error. V usage is TRBV7-7 and J usage is TRBJ2-7; 9 bases agree with TRBD1. Per the germline V gene, CDR1 is SSHAT and CDR2 is FNYEAQ (reference sequence). The CDR3 is 16 residues long. CDR3 bases: TGTGCTAGCAGCTTAGGCCCTAGACAGGGGGTTTACGAGCAGTACTTC. Translating gives CASSLGPRQGVYEQYF.

The chain couples TRBV11-2 to TRBJ2-1, with D tentatively TRBD2 (5 bases). The germline V gene encodes CDR1 SGHAT and CDR2 FQNNGV. The V end was cut by 2 bases, the J end by 0 bases, with 14 bases between. The CDR3 contains 17 residues. CDR3 protein: CASSLRGSSSSYNEQFF. For the CDR3, the DNA is TGTGCCAGCAGCTTACGGGGTTCCTCGAGCTCCTACAATGAGCAGTTCTTC.

J is TRBJ2-2 and V is TRBV9, with 12 bases aligning to TRBD2. From germline, CDR1 is SGDLS and CDR2 YYNGEE. The CDR3 runs 17 residues. With V trimmed by 3 bases and J by 1 base, 4 bases remained unmatched. Here the CDR3 reads CASSAGLAGLNTGELFF. Here the CDR3 DNA reads TGTGCCAGCAGCGCGGGACTAGCGGGTTTGAACACCGGGGAGCTGTTTTTT.

This clone was detected a few times. The J gene is TRBJ2-7, the V gene TRBV11-3; D possibly corresponds to TRBD2 (5 bases). Trimming took 4 bases from V and 6 from J, leaving 13 bases between them. The CDR3 loop spans 13 amino acids. CDR1 and CDR2 from the germline V gene are SGHNT and YENEEA. Here the CDR3 DNA reads TGTGCCAGCAGCTATACGAGGGTTGGCGAGCAGTACTTC. As protein: CASSYTRVGEQYF.

This chain uses TRBV7-9 with TRBJ1-5; TRBD1 matches at 7 bases. The V gene's germline CDR1 is SEHNR and CDR2 FQNEAQ (reference sequence). The V and J ends lost 3 bases and 6 bases, in that order; junction bases with no gene match: 17. The CDR3 runs to 18 residues. The CDR3 nucleotides read TGTGCCAGCAGCTTTTGGAATGGGGACAGCCATGCCGGTCAGCCCCAGCATTTT. Translated: CASSFWNGDSHAGQPQHF.

The J gene is TRBJ2-7, the V gene TRBV2; D gene ambiguous. CDR3 length: 11 residues. Deletions cut 2 bases from V and 6 bases from J, with 5 bases between. CDR1 is SNHLY, CDR2 FYNNEI, per germline. Written as DNA, the CDR3 is TGTGCCAGCAGTGAATCAGTCGAGCAGTACTTC. Its translation is CASSESVEQYF.

The chain uses TRBV19 and TRBJ1-5; 8 bases fit TRBD1. J was trimmed by 5 bases and V by 2 bases; bases with no gene match: 11. The CDR3 consists of 17 residues. Germline loops: CDR1 LNHDA, CDR2 SQIVND (reference sequence). This CDR3 is CASSISIGTGRHQPQHF. The DNA for the CDR3 is TGTGCCAGTAGTATAAGCATCGGGACAGGACGACATCAGCCCCAGCATTTT.

This chain connects TRBV7-6 to TRBJ1-3; TRBD1 agrees at 8 bases. Germline CDR1 is SGHVS and CDR2 is FNYEAQ. Trimming at V came to 3 bases and at J to 5 bases, leaving 12 bases not matched to a gene. CDR3 length equals 17 residues. CDR3: CASSLAGGQGGRNTIYF. DNA for the CDR3: TGTGCCAGCAGCTTGGCCGGAGGACAGGGTGGGAGAAACACCATATATTTT.

The chain uses TRBV29-1 and TRBJ1-1; 9 bases align to TRBD1. Germline CDR1 is SQVTM and CDR2 is ANQGSEA. J was trimmed by 1 base and V by 8 bases; bases with no gene match: 8. The CDR3 runs 14 residues. The CDR3 spells CSSKPGQGNTEAFF. In DNA, the CDR3 is TGCAGCTCGAAGCCGGGACAGGGGAACACTGAAGCTTTCTTT.

About this clone: The sample holds other DNA sequences that translate to the same CDR3. The chain employs TRBV6-1 and TRBJ1-4, with D hard to call. Germline CDR1 reads MNHNS; CDR2 reads SASEGT. This CDR3 has 15 residues. The V gene lost 8 bases and the J gene lost 0 bases, with 13 bases spanning the gap. For the CDR3, the DNA is TGTGCCAGCGCCCCAGGCGTTGCAACTAATGAAAAACTGTTTTTT. Its translation: CASAPGVATNEKLFF.